A single TCR beta chain is shown here with its context. The antigen is unknown. The sample comes from a study of cytomegalovirus exposure and HLA in healthy donors. Turning to the study itself: There were under 140 million unique TCR beta sequences, drawn from about 200 million T cells, in an earlier analysis. Among the 350 to 500 donors who were genotyped, over 70% fell in the genetic ancestry cluster that is associated with self-reported Caucasian donors.

Study-level points and caveats: Most of the CMV-associated TCR beta chains (in a later analysis) appeared to be HLA-restricted.

In the PCR, 60 Vbeta and 13 Jbeta primers were used. The data were produced by immunoSEQ multiplex PCR, yet TCRdb's version contains in-frame clones alone and is incomplete. Among some 76,000 clones listed, 65% to 85% were seen once. The sequence was obtained from a man aged 60 to 69 in good health and CMV-seropositive. The sequencing sample was made of PBMCs.

CDR3 bases: TGTGCCAGCTCACCCCCCCTCACAGATACGCAGTATTTT. It translates to CASSPPLTDTQYF. The gene calls are TRBV18 and TRBJ2-3; D is uncertain. CDR1 and CDR2 (germline): KGHSH, LQKENI. Trimming stripped 3 bases from V and 2 bases from J, with 6 bases between. CDR3 length equals 13 residues.